The 24 T cell receptor beta chains below were found in one sample sequenced in a study of CD8+ T cells in alopecia areata. Extraction of RNA preceded its reverse transcription into cDNA, which served as the sequencing template. Some clones are missing from TCRdb's copy, which holds only in-frame ones; the method was immunoSEQ multiplex PCR. The data hold over 150,000 clones, with about 60% observed a single time. Described treatment: oral pan-JAK inhibitor, 5-10 mg twice daily. Specimen: CD8+ T cells sorted from blood, collected at week 24, from a patient treated with tofacitinib. The origin of the receptors is a human donor with alopecia areata.

In this sample, this clone turned up a few times. V gene TRBV5-6 combines with J gene TRBJ2-1, with a possible D match to TRBD1 (6 bases). Germline-derived CDR1 and CDR2 are SGHDT and YYEEEE. This CDR3 has 13 amino acids. Deletions cut 4 bases from V and 5 bases from J, with 10 bases between. This CDR3 reads CASSPGQNNEQFF. The CDR3 DNA is TGTGCCAGCAGCCCTGGACAGAACAATGAGCAGTTCTTC.

The genes are TRBV29-1 and TRBJ1-2; 7 bases map to TRBD1. Germline lookup yields CDR1 SQVTM and CDR2 ANQGSEA. Trimming removed 7 bases from V and 10 bases from J; junction bases left unmatched: 6. The CDR3 is 10 residues long. This chain's CDR3 is CSARDRDYTF. The CDR3 region has the DNA TGCAGCGCTAGGGACAGAGACTACACCTTC.

The chain couples TRBV15 to TRBJ2-7; TRBD1 matches 9 bases. The CDR3 runs to 14 residues. The J segment lost 10 bases and the V segment lost 5 bases, leaving 12 bases of the junction unmatched. The germline V gene has CDR1 LNHNV and CDR2 YYDKDF (reference sequence). The CDR3 bases are TGTGCCACCAGCGGCTCCGGGACAGGGAAGCCTCAGTACTTC. Protein product: CATSGSGTGKPQYF.

This clone has more than one count but fewer than ten. The chain recombines TRBV30 with TRBJ2-7; D remains unclear. Between the trimmed V and J ends, which lost 0 bases and 5 bases, there was a span of 5 bases. CDR3 length: 11 residues. In germline, CDR1 is GTSNPN, CDR2 SVGIG (reference sequence). CDR3 DNA sequence: TGTGCCTGGAGTGTCTCGGACGAGCAGTACTTC. It yields the protein CAWSVSDEQYF.

The rearrangement links TRBV15 to TRBJ2-3, with TRBD2 matching 8 bases. CDR1 is LNHNV, CDR2 YYDKDF, per germline (reference sequence). This CDR3 is built from 16 residues. The junction had 8 bases not matched to a gene; V was cut back by 6 bases and J by 0 bases. Here the CDR3 DNA reads TGTGCCACCAGTTCTCCCCAGCGGGAGAGCACAGATACGCAGTATTTT. Its translation is CATSSPQRESTDTQYF.

The chain joins TRBV15 to TRBJ1-1; D gene unclear. The V gene lost 0 bases and the J gene lost 1 base, with 30 bases spanning the gap. Germline V lookup: CDR1 LNHNV, CDR2 YYDKDF (reference sequence). This CDR3 region has 22 residues. Here the CDR3 DNA reads TGTGCCACCAGCAGAGATTTCGTGAGGGTCAACTTACGGACGGTCCGGAACACTGAAGCTTTCTTT. This sequence encodes CATSRDFVRVNLRTVRNTEAFF.

This clone was seen a few times. The CDR3 protein is CAWSVLRDYGYTF. CDR3 in DNA: TGTGCCTGGAGTGTACTCAGGGACTATGGCTACACCTTC. The chain couples TRBV30 to TRBJ1-2; D possibly corresponds to TRBD1 (5 bases). The CDR3 extends over 13 amino acids. Trimming cost V 0 bases and J 3 bases, with 8 bases left between them. The germline CDR1 and CDR2 sequences are GTSNPN and SVGIG (reference sequence).

The V and J genes are TRBV13 and TRBJ2-1; D gene uncertain. The germline V gene has CDR1 PRHDT and CDR2 FYEKMQ (reference sequence). The CDR3 is 16 amino acids. Trimming removed 6 bases from V and 8 bases from J, with 23 bases in between. The CDR3 spells CASSPSDPPLADEQFF. The CDR3 region has the DNA TGTGCCAGCAGTCCCTCGGACCCACCTCTCGCCGATGAGCAGTTCTTC.

V is TRBV2 and J is TRBJ2-3; TRBD2 agrees at 14 bases. The length of the CDR3 is 16 residues. V shed 6 bases, J shed 3 bases, and the junction held 5 bases outside the gene matches. The germline V gene encodes CDR1 SNHLY and CDR2 FYNNEI. CDR3 amino acids: CASREGLAGATDTQYF. The DNA for the CDR3 is TGTGCCAGCAGGGAGGGACTAGCGGGGGCAACAGATACGCAGTATTTT.

A word on this clone: Other nucleotide sequences in the sample specify the same CDR3. The V call is TRBV27, the J call TRBJ2-5; TRBD2 is a possible D gene (6 bases). V lost 0 bases, J lost 5 bases, and 13 bases lay in between. The CDR3 totals 15 residues. Germline V gene lookup returns CDR1 MNHEY and CDR2 SMNVEV (reference sequence). CDR3 sequence: CASSLSGGVQETQYF. CDR3 sequence (DNA): TGTGCCAGCAGTTTATCAGGCGGGGTGCAGGAGACCCAGTACTTC.

This sequence joins TRBV29-1 and TRBJ2-1; D may be TRBD1 (5 bases). There are 13 residues in the CDR3. Germline V gene lookup returns CDR1 SQVTM and CDR2 ANQGSEA. V dropped 3 bases and J dropped 6 bases, with 12 bases sitting between them. The CDR3 nucleotides are TGCAGCGTTGAGCCAGGGTCGGTCAATGAGCAGTTCTTC. Translating it yields CSVEPGSVNEQFF.

This clone was seen a handful of times. CDR3 bases: TGTGCCAGCAGCCCAGGACAGGACTATCAGCCCCAGCATTTT. This translates into CASSPGQDYQPQHF. The V gene is TRBV7-8, the J gene TRBJ1-5, with 7 nucleotides matching TRBD1. CDR3 length: 14 residues. Germline-derived CDR1 and CDR2 are SGHVS and FQNEAQ. Trimming at V came to 5 bases and at J to 5 bases, leaving 6 bases not matched to a gene.

The chain joins TRBV7-8 to TRBJ2-7, with D perhaps matching TRBD2 (5 bases). From germline, CDR1 is SGHVS and CDR2 FQNEAQ. The length of the CDR3 is 14 residues. The V end lost 2 bases, the J end lost 2 bases, and 10 bases lay between the germline ends. The CDR3 loop is CASSLSRGPYEQYF. The CDR3 DNA reads as TGTGCCAGCAGCTTAAGTCGAGGGCCCTACGAGCAGTACTTC.

This clone was observed a handful of times. The V and J genes are TRBV7-9 and TRBJ1-5, with TRBD1 identical over 8 bases. CDR3 length: 15 residues. V shed 5 bases and J 6 bases; nucleotides not matched to a gene: 9. CDR1 is SEHNR and CDR2 is FQNEAQ in the germline V gene (reference sequence). Written as DNA, the CDR3 is TGTGCCAGCAGCACTGACAGGGGAGGAGGTCAGCCCCAGCATTTT. Translating gives CASSTDRGGGQPQHF.

The genes are TRBV9 and TRBJ2-5, with D possibly matching TRBD2 (5 bases). Germline values: CDR1 SGDLS, CDR2 YYNGEE. V was shortened by 2 bases and J by 5 bases, with 16 bases between the two germline ends. This CDR3 contains 15 residues. Here the CDR3 DNA reads TGTGCCAGCAGCGTCAGTGCGGGCCTGGGGGAGACCCAGTACTTC. Protein product: CASSVSAGLGETQYF. Combining the CDR3 with reference TRBV9 and TRBJ2-5 gives the whole variable domain DSGVTQTPKHLITATGQRVTLRCSPRSGDLSVYWYQQSLDQGLQFLIQYYNGEERAKGNILERFSAQQFPDLHSELNLSSLELGDSALYFCASSVSAGLGETQYFGPGTRLLVL.

The chain combines TRBV7-9 with TRBJ1-1; no reliable D call. This CDR3 region has 12 residues. Trimming took 2 bases from V and 7 from J, leaving 8 bases between them. The germline V gene has CDR1 SEHNR and CDR2 FQNEAQ (reference sequence). DNA of the CDR3: TGTGCCAGCAGCTTATTCGGGGATGAAGCTTTCTTT. This gives the protein CASSLFGDEAFF.

This clone has just a few counts. This chain uses TRBV19 with TRBJ2-6; unclear D gene. Trimming left V 9 bases short and J 0 bases short, with 12 bases between. The germline gives CDR1 LNHDA, CDR2 SQIVND (reference sequence). CDR3 length equals 15 residues. Here the CDR3 DNA reads TGTGCCAGCCGAAGTTTGGACTCTGGGGCCAACGTCCTGACTTTC. Amino acid sequence: CASRSLDSGANVLTF.

This clone was detected only a few times. The chain couples TRBV5-1 to TRBJ2-7, with D possibly being TRBD1 or TRBD2 (5 bases each). This CDR3 is built from 18 residues. The ends were cut back, 4 bases at V and 0 bases at J, with 23 bases in the middle. Germline lookup yields CDR1 SGHRS and CDR2 YFSETQ. In DNA, the CDR3 is TGCGCCAGCAGCAGGGACGGAAAGAAAATGTTGCGCTCCTACGAGCAGTACTTC. This encodes CASSRDGKKMLRSYEQYF.

The genes are TRBV10-3 and TRBJ2-7, with TRBD1 matching 7 bases. CDR3 length: 14 amino acids. With V trimmed by 4 bases and J by 2 bases, 5 bases remained unmatched. Per the germline V gene, CDR1 is ENHRY and CDR2 is SYGVKD. In DNA form, the CDR3 reads TGTGCCATCAGTGTTAGGACAGGAACCTACGAGCAGTACTTC. This codes for CAISVRTGTYEQYF.

Comments on this clone: Other nucleotide sequences in the sample specify the same CDR3. The J gene is TRBJ1-1, the V gene TRBV27; perhaps TRBD1 as D (6 bases). The CDR3 is 13 amino acids. CDR1 MNHEY and CDR2 SMNVEV come from the germline V gene (reference sequence). The germline V and J ends were trimmed by 5 bases and 5 bases, with 12 bases remaining between them. CDR3 nucleotides: TGTGCCAGCAGTCTCTCAGGGGTTACTGAAGCTTTCTTT. Amino acids: CASSLSGVTEAFF.

The V call is TRBV30, the J call TRBJ2-7, with D unresolved. In germline, CDR1 is GTSNPN, CDR2 SVGIG (reference sequence). Trimming removed 1 base from V and 7 bases from J, with 11 bases in between. The length of the CDR3 is 12 residues. Here the CDR3 DNA reads TGTGCCTGGAGTGGGCCAGGCACTGAGCAGTACTTC. Translating gives CAWSGPGTEQYF.

The chain has TRBV18 and TRBJ2-6; tentatively, D is TRBD1 (5 bases). Trimming took 6 bases from V and 0 from J, leaving 12 bases between them. Germline CDR1 and CDR2: KGHSH and LQKENI. The CDR3 length is 16 residues. CDR3 sequence reads: CASSLSGASGANVLTF. Written as DNA, the CDR3 is TGTGCCAGCTCCCTCAGTGGGGCCTCTGGGGCCAACGTCCTGACTTTC.

The chain links TRBV30 to TRBJ2-2, with 11 bases that match TRBD1. The CDR3 extends over 15 amino acids. Trimming removed 3 bases from V and 4 bases from J; junction bases left unmatched: 4. Germline loops: CDR1 GTSNPN, CDR2 SVGIG (reference sequence). The CDR3 bases are TGTGCCTGGAGGGGGACAGGGGGTGGCACCGGGGAGCTGTTTTTT. Its translation: CAWRGTGGGTGELFF.

This clone has more than one count but fewer than ten. V usage is TRBV30 and J usage is TRBJ2-2, with no clear D. Per germline, CDR1 GTSNPN and CDR2 SVGIG (reference sequence). V lost 0 bases and J 8 bases, leaving 7 bases between the germline ends. This CDR3 has 12 amino acids. The chain's CDR3 is CAWSVRLGELFF. CDR3 in DNA: TGTGCCTGGAGTGTACGTTTGGGGGAGCTGTTTTTT.